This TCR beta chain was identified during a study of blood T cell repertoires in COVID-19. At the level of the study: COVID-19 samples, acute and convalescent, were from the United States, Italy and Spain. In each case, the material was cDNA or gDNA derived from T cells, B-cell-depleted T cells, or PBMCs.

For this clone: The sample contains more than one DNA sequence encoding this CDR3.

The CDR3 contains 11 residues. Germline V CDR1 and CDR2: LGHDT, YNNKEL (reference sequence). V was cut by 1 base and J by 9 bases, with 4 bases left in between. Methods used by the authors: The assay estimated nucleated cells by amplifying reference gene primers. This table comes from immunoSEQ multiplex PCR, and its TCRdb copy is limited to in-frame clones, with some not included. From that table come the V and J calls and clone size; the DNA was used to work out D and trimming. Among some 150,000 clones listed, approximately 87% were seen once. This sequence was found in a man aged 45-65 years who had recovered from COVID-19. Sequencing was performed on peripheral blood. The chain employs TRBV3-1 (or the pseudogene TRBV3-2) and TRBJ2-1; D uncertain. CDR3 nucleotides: TGTGCCAGCAGCCAAGCATCTGAGCAGTTCTTC. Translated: CASSQASEQFF.